This T cell receptor (beta chain) was identified in a study of control samples from healthy donors and cancer patients (TCRdb year 2020). Including the terminal cysteine and phenylalanine, the CDR3 comprises 15 residues. Only CDR3 DNA is held: 45 bases, read in frame from base 1. Taken from the germline V gene (reference sequence), the CDR1 and CDR2 loops are SEHNR and FQNEAQ. Unmatched junction bases come to 5, with V trimmed by 4 bases and J by 9 bases. Receptors were amplified or captured by the immunoSEQ multiplex PCR assay. Sourced from immuneACCESS, this table was stored by TCRdb with only in-frame sequences that have V and J called. A share of the clones is absent; for the studies checked, an unresolved V gene accounts for under half, and the remainder has no known explanation. A total of 120,000 or so clones appear in this sample, about 92% of them only once. The ten biggest clones cover approximately 0.58% of the sample.

This clone was seen just once. Which antigen it targets is not known. No per-base quality is available; no much larger clone lies one base away. This receptor was obtained from a man older than 75 with head and neck cancer. Recombination connected TRBV7-9 to TRBJ2-1, with TRBD2 identical over 14 junction bases. Sample: PBMCs. The DNA sequence follows: TGTGCCAGCAGCTGGGGGACTAGCGGGAGTTTTGAGCAGTTCTTC. This encodes CASSWGTSGSFEQFF.